A selection of T cell receptor beta chains follows, all from one sample in a study of vaccination and CD4 T cells after COVID-19. TCRdb used MiXCR to reprocess the PCR reads, holding one entry per CDR3 protein. The sample carries 15,000 to 20,000 distinct CDR3 sequences, more than 55% recorded once. No antigen has been identified for these receptors. The sequencing used CD4+ T cells from blood, cultured in vitro, collected before SARS-CoV-2 vaccination. These receptors originate from a human donor who had recovered from COVID-19. Each CDR3 is given with its conserved first and last residue. The D gene is left open where the match is weak. Rows may omit the clone size; those that give it use once, few, many or a size class.

V gene	D gene	clone size	J gene	CDR3 protein	CDR3 DNA
TRBV6-1	TRBD1	medium-sized	TRBJ1-6	CASSSPPGQGAYSPLHF	TGTGCCAGCAGTAGCCCCCCCGGACAGGGGGCTTATTCACCCCTCCACTTT
TRBV10-3	.	.	TRBJ2-7	CAISESTALGVGQYF	TGTGCCATCAGTGAGTCGACCGCGCTAGGGGTTGGGCAGTACTTC
TRBV9	TRBD1	.	TRBJ1-2	CASSSDRDRGAHGYTF	TGTGCCAGCAGCTCCGACCGGGACAGGGGGGCACATGGCTACACCTTC
TRBV4-2	TRBD2	.	TRBJ2-2	CASSQVTSGRNTGELFF	TGTGCCAGCAGCCAAGTGACTAGCGGGAGGAACACCGGGGAGCTGTTTTTT
TRBV20-1	.	.	TRBJ2-5	CSATTSRGTQYF	TGCAGTGCAACGACTAGTCGAGGGACCCAGTACTTC
TRBV6-1	.	.	TRBJ2-7	CASTEGFYEQYF	TGTGCCAGCACTGAGGGCTTCTACGAGCAGTACTTC
TRBV18	.	.	TRBJ2-5	CASSQQETQYF	TGTGCCAGCTCCCAACAAGAGACCCAGTACTTC
TRBV11-2	.	.	TRBJ2-5	CASSSALGTPTQYF	TGTGCCAGCAGCTCTGCCCTCGGGACCCCGACCCAGTACTTC
TRBV7-9	.	.	TRBJ2-7	CASTLGHPSSYEQYF	TGTGCCAGCACCCTGGGACATCCGAGCTCCTACGAGCAGTACTTC
TRBV20-1	TRBD2	once	TRBJ2-5	CSAGAGTITETQYF	TGCAGTGCTGGAGCTGGGACTATCACGGAGACCCAGTACTTC
TRBV10-3	.	.	TRBJ1-1	CATSRDINTEAFF	TGTGCCACTAGCAGGGACATTAACACTGAAGCTTTCTTT
TRBV15	.	.	TRBJ2-5	CATSRAYSRETQYF	TGTGCCACCAGCAGAGCTTATAGCAGGGAGACCCAGTACTTC
TRBV9	TRBD1	.	TRBJ2-7	CASSVGTGSSYEQYF	TGTGCCAGCAGCGTAGGGACAGGGAGCTCCTACGAGCAGTACTTC
TRBV6-5	.	once	TRBJ1-3	CASSYSQGLGNTIYF	TGTGCCAGCAGTTACTCCCAGGGACTTGGAAACACCATATATTTT
TRBV12-3/TRBV12-4	.	.	TRBJ1-3	CASSKGEKDTIYF	TGTGCCAGCAGCAAAGGGGAAAAGGACACCATATATTTT
TRBV6-5	.	.	TRBJ1-2	CASSYVRGPTSYDGYTF	TGTGCCAGCAGTTACGTCCGGGGACCGACTTCTTATGATGGCTACACCTTC
TRBV20-1	.	.	TRBJ2-5	CSGETPTQETQYF	TGCAGTGGGGAGACCCCGACCCAAGAGACCCAGTACTTC
TRBV20-1	.	.	TRBJ2-7	CSAIFKILEGEQYF	TGCAGTGCTATCTTCAAAATCCTCGAGGGGGAGCAGTACTTC
TRBV6-2/TRBV6-3	TRBD1	.	TRBJ2-7	CASSYRGQNEQYF	TGTGCCAGCAGTTACAGGGGGCAAAACGAGCAGTACTTC
TRBV19	TRBD2	.	TRBJ2-7	CASSRGGQAYEQYF	TGTGCCAGTAGTCGGGGGGGGCAGGCCTACGAGCAGTACTTC
TRBV19	TRBD1	few	TRBJ1-5	CASRTGRNQPQHF	TGTGCCAGTCGGACAGGTCGAAATCAGCCCCAGCATTTT
TRBV20-1	TRBD2	.	TRBJ2-1	CSATSGSPSHSYNEQFF	TGCAGTGCTACCAGCGGGAGTCCCTCCCACTCCTACAATGAGCAGTTCTTC
TRBV28	.	.	TRBJ1-1	CASGIRGDTEAFF	TGTGCCAGCGGGATCCGGGGTGACACTGAAGCTTTCTTT
TRBV7-9	.	.	TRBJ2-7	CASSNENRVAYEQYF	TGTGCCAGCAGCAACGAAAACAGGGTGGCCTACGAGCAGTACTTC
TRBV19	.	.	TRBJ2-5	CASSGFETQYF	TGTGCCAGTAGCGGGTTCGAGACCCAGTACTTC
TRBV20-1	.	.	TRBJ2-7	CSARLRGGNSYEQYF	TGCAGTGCTAGGCTCCGTGGGGGCAACTCCTACGAGCAGTACTTC
TRBV6-1	TRBD1	.	TRBJ2-7	CASSPGQGGPYEQYF	TGTGCCAGCAGCCCGGGACAGGGAGGGCCCTACGAGCAGTACTTC
TRBV20-1	.	.	TRBJ2-7	CSAKYPGRGYEQYF	TGCAGTGCTAAGTACCCGGGGAGAGGGTACGAGCAGTACTTC
TRBV10-3	TRBD2	.	TRBJ2-3	CAIASGSTDTRYF	TGTGCCATCGCTAGCGGGAGTACAGATACGCGGTATTTT
TRBV6-1	.	.	TRBJ2-7	CASSQPGRFYEQYF	TGTGCCAGCAGCCAGCCGGGTCGCTTCTACGAGCAGTACTTC
TRBV5-1	.	.	TRBJ2-5	CASSRRDQETQYF	TGCGCCAGCAGCCGGCGGGACCAAGAGACCCAGTACTTC
TRBV20-1	.	few	TRBJ2-1	CSARVPSGSSYNEQFF	TGCAGTGCTAGAGTTCCAAGCGGATCCTCCTACAATGAGCAGTTCTTC
TRBV7-3	.	.	TRBJ2-7	CASSPGTGDEQYF	TGTGCCAGCAGCCCCGGGACCGGAGACGAGCAGTACTTC
TRBV11-3	TRBD2	.	TRBJ2-2	CASSSHFGTSRSGGELFF	TGTGCCAGCAGCTCTCACTTCGGGACTAGCAGGAGTGGCGGGGAGCTGTTTTTT
TRBV24-1	.	medium-sized	TRBJ1-5	CATSDDQPQHF	TGTGCCACCAGTGATGATCAGCCCCAGCATTTT